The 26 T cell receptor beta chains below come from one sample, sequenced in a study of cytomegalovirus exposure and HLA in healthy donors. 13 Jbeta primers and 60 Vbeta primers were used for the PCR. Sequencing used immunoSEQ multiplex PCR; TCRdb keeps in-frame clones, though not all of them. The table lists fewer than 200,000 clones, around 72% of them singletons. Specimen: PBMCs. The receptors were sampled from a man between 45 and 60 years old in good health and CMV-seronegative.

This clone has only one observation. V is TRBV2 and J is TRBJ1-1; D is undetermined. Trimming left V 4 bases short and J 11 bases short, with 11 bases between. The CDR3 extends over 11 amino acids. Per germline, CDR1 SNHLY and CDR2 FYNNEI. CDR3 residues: CASSVRGAAFF. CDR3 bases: TGTGCCAGCAGTGTACGGGGTGCGGCTTTCTTT. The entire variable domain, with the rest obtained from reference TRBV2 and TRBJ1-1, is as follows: EPEVTQTPSHQVTQMGQEVILRCVPISNHLYFYWYRQILGQKVEFLVSFYNNEISEKSEIFDDQFSVERPDGSNFTLKIRSTKLEDSAMYFCASSVRGAAFFGQGTRLTVV.

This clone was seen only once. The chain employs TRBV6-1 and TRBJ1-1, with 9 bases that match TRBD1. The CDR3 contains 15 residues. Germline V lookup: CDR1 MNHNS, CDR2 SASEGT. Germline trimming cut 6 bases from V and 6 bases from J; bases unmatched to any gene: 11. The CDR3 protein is CASSQTGGLIAEAFF. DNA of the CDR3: TGTGCCAGCAGCCAGACAGGGGGTCTGATCGCTGAAGCTTTCTTT.

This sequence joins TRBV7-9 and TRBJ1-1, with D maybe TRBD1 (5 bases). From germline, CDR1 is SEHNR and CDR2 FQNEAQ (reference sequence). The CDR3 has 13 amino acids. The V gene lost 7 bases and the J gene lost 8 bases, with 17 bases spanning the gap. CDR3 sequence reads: CASMGQPGEEAFF. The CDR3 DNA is TGTGCCAGCATGGGGCAGCCGGGGGAAGAAGCTTTCTTT. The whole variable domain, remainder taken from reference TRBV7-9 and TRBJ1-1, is DTGVSQNPRHKITKRGQNVTFRCDPISEHNRLYWYRQTLGQGPEFLTYFQNEAQLEKSRLLSDRFSAERPKGSFSTLEIQRTEQGDSAMYLCASMGQPGEEAFFGQGTRLTVV.

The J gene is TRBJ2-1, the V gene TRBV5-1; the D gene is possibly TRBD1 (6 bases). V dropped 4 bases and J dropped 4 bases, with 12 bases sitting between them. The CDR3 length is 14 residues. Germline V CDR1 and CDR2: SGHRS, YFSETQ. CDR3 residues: CASSLGQGYNEQFF. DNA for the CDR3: TGCGCCAGCAGCCTGGGGCAGGGGTACAATGAGCAGTTCTTC.

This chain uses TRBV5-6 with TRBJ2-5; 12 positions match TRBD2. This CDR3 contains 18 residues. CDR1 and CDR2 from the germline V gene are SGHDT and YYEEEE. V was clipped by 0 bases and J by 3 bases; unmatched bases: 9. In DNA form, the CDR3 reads TGTGCCAGCAGCTTGGCCCTCCTAGCGGGGGGGTTGAAAGAGACCCAGTACTTC. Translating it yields CASSLALLAGGLKETQYF.

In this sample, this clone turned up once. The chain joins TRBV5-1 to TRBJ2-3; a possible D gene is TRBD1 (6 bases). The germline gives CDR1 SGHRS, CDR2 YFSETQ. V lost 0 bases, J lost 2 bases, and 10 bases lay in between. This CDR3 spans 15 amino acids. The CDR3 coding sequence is TGCGCCAGCAGCTTGGCAGGGGTCAACACAGATACGCAGTATTTT. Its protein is CASSLAGVNTDTQYF.

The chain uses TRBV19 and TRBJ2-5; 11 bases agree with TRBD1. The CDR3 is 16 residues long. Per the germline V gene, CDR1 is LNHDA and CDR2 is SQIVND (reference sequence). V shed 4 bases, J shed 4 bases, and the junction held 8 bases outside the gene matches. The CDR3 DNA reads TGTGCCAGTAGTAGGCCAGGACAGGGGGCGGGAGAGACCCAGTACTTC. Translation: CASSRPGQGAGETQYF.

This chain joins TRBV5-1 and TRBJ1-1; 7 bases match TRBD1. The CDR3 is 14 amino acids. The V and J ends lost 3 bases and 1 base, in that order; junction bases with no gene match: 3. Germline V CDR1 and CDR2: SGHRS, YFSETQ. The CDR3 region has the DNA TGCGCCAGCAGCTGGGGACAGCCGAACACTGAAGCTTTCTTT. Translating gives CASSWGQPNTEAFF.

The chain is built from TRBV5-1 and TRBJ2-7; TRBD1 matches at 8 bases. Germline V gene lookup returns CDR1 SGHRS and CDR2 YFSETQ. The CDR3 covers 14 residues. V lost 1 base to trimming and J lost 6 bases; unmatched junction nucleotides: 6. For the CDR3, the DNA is TGCGCCAGCAGCTTGACGGCGACAGGGGCCGAGCAGTACTTC. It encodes CASSLTATGAEQYF.

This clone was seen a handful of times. The CDR3: CASTARQAGNTEAFF. CDR3 DNA: TGTGCCAGCACCGCCCGACAGGCGGGGAACACTGAAGCTTTCTTT. V and J are TRBV6-5 and TRBJ1-1; D may be TRBD1 (6 bases). The length of the CDR3 is 15 residues. V was cut by 7 bases and J by 1 base, with 16 bases left in between. Per germline, CDR1 MNHEY and CDR2 SVGAGI.

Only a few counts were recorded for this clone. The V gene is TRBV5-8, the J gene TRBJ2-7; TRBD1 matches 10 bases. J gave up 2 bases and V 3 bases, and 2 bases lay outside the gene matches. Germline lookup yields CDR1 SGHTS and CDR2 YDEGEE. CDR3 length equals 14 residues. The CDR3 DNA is TGTGCCAGCAGCTGGGGACAGGGGCCCTACGAGCAGTACTTC. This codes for CASSWGQGPYEQYF.

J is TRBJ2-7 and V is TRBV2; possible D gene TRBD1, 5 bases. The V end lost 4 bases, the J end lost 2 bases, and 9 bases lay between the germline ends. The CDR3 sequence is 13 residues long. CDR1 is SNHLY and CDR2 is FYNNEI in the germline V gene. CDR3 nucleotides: TGTGCCAGCAGTGTAGACAGTACCTACGAGCAGTACTTC. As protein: CASSVDSTYEQYF.

The CDR3 here is CASNPGHFSYEQYF. DNA for the CDR3: TGTGCCAGCAACCCGGGACACTTCTCCTACGAGCAGTACTTC. The rearrangement uses TRBV9 and TRBJ2-7; a weak D match, TRBD1 (6 bases). This CDR3 region has 14 residues. In germline, CDR1 is SGDLS, CDR2 YYNGEE. V lost 6 bases and J lost 0, with 13 bases in between.

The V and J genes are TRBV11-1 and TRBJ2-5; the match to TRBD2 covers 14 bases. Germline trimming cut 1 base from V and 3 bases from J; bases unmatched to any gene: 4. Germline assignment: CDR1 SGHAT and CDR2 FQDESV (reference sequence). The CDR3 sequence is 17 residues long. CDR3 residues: CASSLGGLAGAKETQYF. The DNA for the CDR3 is TGTGCCAGCAGCTTAGGGGGACTAGCGGGGGCGAAAGAGACCCAGTACTTC.

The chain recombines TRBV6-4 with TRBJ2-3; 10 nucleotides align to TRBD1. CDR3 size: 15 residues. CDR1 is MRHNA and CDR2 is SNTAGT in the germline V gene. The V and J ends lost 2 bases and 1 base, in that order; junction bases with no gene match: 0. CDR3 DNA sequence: TGTGCCAGCAGTGACGGGACAGGGGGCACAGATACGCAGTATTTT. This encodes CASSDGTGGTDTQYF.

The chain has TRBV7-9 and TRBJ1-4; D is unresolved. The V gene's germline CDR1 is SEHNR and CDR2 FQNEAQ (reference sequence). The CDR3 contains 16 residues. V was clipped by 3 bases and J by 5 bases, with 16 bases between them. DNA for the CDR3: TGTGCCAGCAGCTTTGGAGAGTGGTTTACAAATGAAAAACTGTTTTTT. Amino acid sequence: CASSFGEWFTNEKLFF.

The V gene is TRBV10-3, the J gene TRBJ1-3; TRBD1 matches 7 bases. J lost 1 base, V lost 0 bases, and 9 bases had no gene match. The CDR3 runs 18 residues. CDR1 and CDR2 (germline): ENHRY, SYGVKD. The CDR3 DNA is TGTGCCATCAGTGAGTCAACCAGGACAGGATCTTCTGGAAACACCATATATTTT. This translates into CAISESTRTGSSGNTIYF.

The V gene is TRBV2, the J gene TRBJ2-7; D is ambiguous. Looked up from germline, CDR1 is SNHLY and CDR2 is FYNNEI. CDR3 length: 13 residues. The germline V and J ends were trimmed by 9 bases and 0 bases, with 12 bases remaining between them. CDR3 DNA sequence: TGTGCCAGTAGTCTACCCCTCTCCTACGAGCAGTACTTC. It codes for CASSLPLSYEQYF.

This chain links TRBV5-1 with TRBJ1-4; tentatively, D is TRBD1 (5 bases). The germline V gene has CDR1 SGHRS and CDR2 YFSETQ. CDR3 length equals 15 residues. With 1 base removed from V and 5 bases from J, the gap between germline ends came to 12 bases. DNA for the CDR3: TGCGCCAGCAGCTTGAACGGCGGGGGGAATGAAAAACTGTTTTTT. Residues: CASSLNGGGNEKLFF.

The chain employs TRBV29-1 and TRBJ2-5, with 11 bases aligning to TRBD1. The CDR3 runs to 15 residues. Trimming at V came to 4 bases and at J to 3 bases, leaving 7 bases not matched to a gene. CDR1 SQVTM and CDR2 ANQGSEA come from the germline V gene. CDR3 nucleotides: TGCAGCGTTGTCGGTAGGGACAGGGGGAAAGAGACCCAGTACTTC. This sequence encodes CSVVGRDRGKETQYF.

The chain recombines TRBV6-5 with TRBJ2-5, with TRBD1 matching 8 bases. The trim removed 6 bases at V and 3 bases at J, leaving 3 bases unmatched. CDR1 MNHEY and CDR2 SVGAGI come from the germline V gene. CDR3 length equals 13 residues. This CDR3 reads CASSQDREETQYF. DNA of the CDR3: TGTGCCAGCAGCCAGGACAGGGAAGAGACCCAGTACTTC.

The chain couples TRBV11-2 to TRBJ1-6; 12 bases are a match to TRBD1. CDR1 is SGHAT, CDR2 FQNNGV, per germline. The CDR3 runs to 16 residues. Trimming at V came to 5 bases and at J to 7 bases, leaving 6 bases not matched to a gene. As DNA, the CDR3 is TGTGCCAGCAGCCCGGGGGACAGGGGGCACAATTCACCCCTCCACTTT. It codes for CASSPGDRGHNSPLHF.

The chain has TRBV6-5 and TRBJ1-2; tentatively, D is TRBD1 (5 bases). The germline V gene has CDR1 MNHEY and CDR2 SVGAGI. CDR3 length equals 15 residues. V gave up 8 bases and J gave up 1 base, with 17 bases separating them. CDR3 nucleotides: TGTGCCAGCTCTTTTGCGGGGGGACGTAACTATGGCTACACCTTC. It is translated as CASSFAGGRNYGYTF.

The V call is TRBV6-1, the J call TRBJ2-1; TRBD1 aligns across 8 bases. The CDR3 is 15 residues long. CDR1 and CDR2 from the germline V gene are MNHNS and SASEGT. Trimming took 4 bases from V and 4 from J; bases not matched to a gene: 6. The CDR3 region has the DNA TGTGCCAGCAGTGCGGACAGGGTTTCGTACAATGAGCAGTTCTTC. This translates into CASSADRVSYNEQFF.

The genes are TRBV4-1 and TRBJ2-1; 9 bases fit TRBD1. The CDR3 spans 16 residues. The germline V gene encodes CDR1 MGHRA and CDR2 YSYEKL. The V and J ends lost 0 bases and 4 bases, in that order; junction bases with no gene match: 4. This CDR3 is CASSQDGTGSYNEQFF. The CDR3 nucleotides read TGCGCCAGCAGCCAAGATGGGACAGGGTCGTACAATGAGCAGTTCTTC.

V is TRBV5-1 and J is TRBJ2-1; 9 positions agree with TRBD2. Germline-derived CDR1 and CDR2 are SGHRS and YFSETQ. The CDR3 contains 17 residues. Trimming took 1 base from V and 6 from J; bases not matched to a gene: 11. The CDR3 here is CASSLIMGVAGVNEQFF. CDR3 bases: TGCGCCAGCAGCTTGATAATGGGGGTAGCGGGGGTCAATGAGCAGTTCTTC. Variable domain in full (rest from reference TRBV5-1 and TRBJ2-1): KAGVTQTPRYLIKTRGQQVTLSCSPISGHRSVSWYQQTPGQGLQFLFEYFSETQRNKGNFPGRFSGRQFSNSRSEMNVSTLELGDSALYLCASSLIMGVAGVNEQFFGPGTRLTVL.